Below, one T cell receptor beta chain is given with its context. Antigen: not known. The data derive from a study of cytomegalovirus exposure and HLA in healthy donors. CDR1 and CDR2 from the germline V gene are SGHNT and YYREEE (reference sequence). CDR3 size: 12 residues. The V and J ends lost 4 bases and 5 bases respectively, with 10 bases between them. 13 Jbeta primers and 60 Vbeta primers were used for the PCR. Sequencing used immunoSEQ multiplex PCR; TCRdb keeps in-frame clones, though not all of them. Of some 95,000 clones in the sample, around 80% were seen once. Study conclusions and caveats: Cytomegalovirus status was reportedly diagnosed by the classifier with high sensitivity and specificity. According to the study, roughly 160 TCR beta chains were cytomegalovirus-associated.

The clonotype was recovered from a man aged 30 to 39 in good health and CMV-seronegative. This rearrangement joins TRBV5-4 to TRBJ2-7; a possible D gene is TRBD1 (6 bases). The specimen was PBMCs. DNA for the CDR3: TGTGCCAGCAGCACACAGGGAAACGAGCAGTACTTC. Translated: CASSTQGNEQYF. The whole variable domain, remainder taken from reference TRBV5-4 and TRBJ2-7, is ETGVTQSPTHLIKTRGQQVTLRCSSQSGHNTVSWYQQALGQGPQFIFQYYREEENGRGNFPPRFSGLQFPNYSSELNVNALELDDSALYLCASSTQGNEQYFGPGTRLTVT.